One sample yielded the 9 T cell receptor beta chains listed below, sequenced in a study of blood T cell repertoires in COVID-19. Assay: immunoSEQ multiplex PCR; the TCRdb copy retains only in-frame clones and omits some. Of about 53,000 clones in the sample, approximately 84% are singletons; the top ten hold around 15%. Material: peripheral blood. These receptors were taken from a human donor in a cohort sampled during active COVID-19.

The gene calls are TRBV18 and TRBJ1-1; D unresolved. CDR1 KGHSH and CDR2 LQKENI come from the germline V gene. This CDR3 region has 14 residues. V was clipped by 0 bases and J by 7 bases, with 12 bases between them. CDR3 in amino acids: CASSPPSADNEAFF. In nucleotides, the CDR3 is TGTGCCAGCTCACCACCGTCGGCGGATAATGAAGCTTTCTTT.

The CDR3 spells CASSWRGSGAQVLTF. CDR3 in DNA: TGTGCCAGCAGCTGGCGCGGGTCAGGGGCCCAGGTCCTGACTTTC. The chain uses TRBV5-6 and TRBJ2-6; D possibly corresponds to TRBD1 (6 bases). Trimming took 3 bases from V and 13 from J, leaving 20 bases between them. The CDR3 has 15 amino acids. In germline, CDR1 is SGHDT, CDR2 YYEEEE.

J is TRBJ2-3 and V is TRBV9, with a weak D call TRBD2 (6 bases). The CDR3 loop spans 13 amino acids. V lost 3 bases to trimming and J lost 1 base, with 6 bases between them. CDR1 is SGDLS, CDR2 YYNGEE, per germline. The CDR3 DNA reads TGTGCCAGCAGCGCGGGGGGCACAGATACGCAGTATTTT. It is translated as CASSAGGTDTQYF.

The chain combines TRBV20-1 with TRBJ2-3; D call uncertain. CDR3 size: 11 residues. Trimming removed 6 bases from V and 1 base from J, with 5 bases in between. Germline lookup yields CDR1 DFQATT and CDR2 SNEGSKA (reference sequence). Written as DNA, the CDR3 is TGCAGTGCAACTCGCACAGATACGCAGTATTTT. Amino acids: CSATRTDTQYF.

This chain links TRBV20-1 with TRBJ1-1; D uncertain. V was cut by 3 bases and J by 5 bases, with 7 bases left in between. Germline assignment: CDR1 DFQATT and CDR2 SNEGSKA (reference sequence). This CDR3 has 11 residues. The chain's CDR3 is CSARARTEAFF. DNA of the CDR3: TGCAGTGCTAGGGCTAGAACTGAAGCTTTCTTT.

This clone was picked up many times. V gene TRBV6-5 combines with J gene TRBJ1-1; 9 bases map to TRBD1. The germline CDR1 and CDR2 sequences are MNHEY and SVGAGI. This CDR3 has 13 amino acids. With V trimmed by 7 bases and J by 6 bases, 6 bases remained unmatched. The CDR3 nucleotides are TGTGCCAGCAATCAACAGGGGGCCTCTGAAGCTTTCTTT. Protein product: CASNQQGASEAFF.

This clone turned up a few times. The chain has TRBV7-8 and TRBJ2-1, with 12 bases identical to TRBD2. With V trimmed by 3 bases and J by 12 bases, 6 bases remained unmatched. Germline V gene sequence: CDR1 SGHVS, CDR2 FQNEAQ. This CDR3 has 14 residues. The CDR3: CASSLGLAGEGQFF. The DNA of the CDR3 is TGTGCCAGCAGCTTGGGACTAGCGGGCGAGGGGCAGTTCTTC. The full variable domain, with the rest looked up from reference TRBV7-8 and TRBJ2-1, is GAGVSQSPRYKVAKRGQDVALRCDPISGHVSLFWYQQALGQGPEFLTYFQNEAQLDKSGLPSDRFFAERPEGSVSTLKIQRTQQEDSAVYLCASSLGLAGEGQFFGPGTRLTVL.

The J gene is TRBJ2-3, the V gene TRBV7-2; D unresolved. Trimming pared 6 bases from V and 10 bases from J, leaving 17 bases between. The CDR3 length is 13 residues. CDR1 is SGHTA and CDR2 is FQGNSA in the germline V gene. CDR3 region: CASRSGVSTPQYF. As DNA, the CDR3 is TGTGCCAGCAGGTCCGGAGTCTCCACTCCGCAGTATTTT.

The V and J genes are TRBV5-1 and TRBJ2-7; no clear D gene. The CDR3 is made up of 14 amino acids. Germline assignment: CDR1 SGHRS and CDR2 YFSETQ. Trimming removed 0 bases at V and 0 bases at J, with 7 bases between. CDR3 residues: CASSLAESSYEQYF. CDR3 coding DNA: TGCGCCAGCAGCTTGGCTGAGAGCTCCTACGAGCAGTACTTC. Filled out from reference TRBV5-1 and TRBJ2-7, the complete variable domain reads KAGVTQTPRYLIKTRGQQVTLSCSPISGHRSVSWYQQTPGQGLQFLFEYFSETQRNKGNFPGRFSGRQFSNSRSEMNVSTLELGDSALYLCASSLAESSYEQYFGPGTRLTVT.